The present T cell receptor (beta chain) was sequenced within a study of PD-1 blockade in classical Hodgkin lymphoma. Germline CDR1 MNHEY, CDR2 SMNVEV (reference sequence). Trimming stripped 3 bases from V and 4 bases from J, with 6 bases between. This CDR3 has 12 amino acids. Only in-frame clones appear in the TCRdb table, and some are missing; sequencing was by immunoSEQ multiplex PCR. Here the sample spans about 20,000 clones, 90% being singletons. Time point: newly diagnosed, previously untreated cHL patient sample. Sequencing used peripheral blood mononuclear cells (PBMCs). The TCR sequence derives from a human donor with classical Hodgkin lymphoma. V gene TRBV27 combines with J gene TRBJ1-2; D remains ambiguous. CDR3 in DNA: TGTGCCAGCAGTTTGCGGGGCTATGGCTACACCTTC. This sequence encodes CASSLRGYGYTF.